In its sample, the clone carrying this T cell receptor beta chain was seen once. The germline CDR1 and CDR2 sequences are SNHLY and FYNNEI. Trimming removed 7 bases from V and 1 base from J, with 10 bases in between. This CDR3 spans 13 amino acids. This sample was taken from a study of blood T cell repertoires in COVID-19. About the research overall: There were acute and convalescent COVID-19 samples, and they came from the United States, Italy and Spain. PBMCs, B-cell-depleted T cells, or T cells were the source of the cDNA or gDNA that made up the material.

Authors' processing steps: The assay estimated nucleated cells by amplifying reference gene primers. The method was immunoSEQ multiplex PCR; TCRdb's version includes in-frame clones alone and lacks a portion of them. V and J calls and clone size are given by that table; D and trimming were obtained from the DNA. The sample lists 80,000 to 100,000 clones, 81% occurring once. Sequenced: peripheral blood. This sequence joins TRBV2 and TRBJ1-1; D perhaps matches TRBD1 (6 bases). This clonotype was obtained from a man between 60 and 70 years old with acute or convalescent COVID-19. The CDR3 DNA sequence: TGTGCCAGCAAGGGGGAACAGAACACTGAAGCTTTCTTT. The encoded protein is CASKGEQNTEAFF.